Here is one T cell receptor (beta chain) with its context. Its target is unknown. This sample was taken from a study of cytomegalovirus exposure and HLA in healthy donors. Points from the study as a whole: A later analysis showed that HLA-associated TCR beta chains had undergone more clonal expansion than equally common others.

The CDR3 loop spans 14 amino acids. Trimming removed 0 bases from V and 6 bases from J, with 11 bases in between. Germline CDR1 and CDR2: LNHDA and SQIVND (reference sequence). The primer mix had 60 Vbeta and 13 Jbeta primers. Here immunoSEQ multiplex PCR was the method, and the copy in TCRdb shows in-frame clones only, minus some. The sample holds under 200,000 clones, less than 90% seen once. The sample comprised PBMCs. The sequence was obtained from a boy under 18 in good health and CMV-seronegative. V usage is TRBV19 and J usage is TRBJ1-1; no clear D. The CDR3 DNA reads as TGTGCCAGTAGTATAGACGGGTTTAAGGCTGAAGCTTTCTTT. This gives the protein CASSIDGFKAEAFF.